These T cell receptor beta chains were read from a single sample in a study of PD-1 blockade in mismatch repair-deficient tumors. TCRdb's copy holds only in-frame clones and misses some; the assay was immunoSEQ multiplex PCR. The sample lists 100,000 to 150,000 clones, 86% occurring once. Sequenced here: peripheral blood, sampled 44 weeks after starting pembrolizumab. The source is an adult with mismatch repair-deficient cancer. CDR3s leave out the opening cysteine and the closing phenylalanine or tryptophan.

j_call	v_call	cdr3_aa
TRBJ1-1	TRBV4-3	ASSQGGGRAEAF
TRBJ2-1	TRBV29-1	SVESFSGLAGAFEQF
TRBJ2-5	TRBV29-1	SVEKGGKTQY
TRBJ2-1	TRBV19	ASSTKGPNEQF
TRBJ1-2	TRBV29-1	SVEGTGIYGYT
TRBJ2-7	TRBV5-4	ASGTVYEQY
TRBJ2-7	TRBV11-2	ASSFASEYEQY
TRBJ2-5	TRBV25-1	ASSEAGSRETQY
TRBJ2-1	TRBV13	ASSSRDRVDNEQF
TRBJ2-7	TRBV5-6	ASSRTRQALAFYEQY
TRBJ2-2	TRBV5-1	ASSSRQSNTGELF
TRBJ2-1	TRBV27	ASRKGLAGLSSYNEQF
TRBJ2-7	TRBV7-2	ASSARGTSGSRKYEQY
TRBJ1-2	TRBV10-2	ASSAPEGPYGYT
TRBJ2-3	TRBV7-2	ASSFTGNTQY
TRBJ1-3	TRBV28	ASRSDGNTIY
TRBJ1-5	TRBV9	ASSLGSNQPQH
TRBJ2-3	TRBV7-6	ASSSRSGGPPDTQY
TRBJ2-7	TRBV18	ASSGDYSYEQY
TRBJ2-1	TRBV19	ASSTGLAGAGSYNEQF
TRBJ1-5	TRBV4-3	ASSLGPYQPQH
TRBJ1-2	TRBV4-3	ASSLRWEGTGLLFYGYT
TRBJ2-7	TRBV6-6	ASSYPGLYEQY
TRBJ1-5	TRBV28	ASRWTDSNQPQH
TRBJ1-2	TRBV29-1	SVEVPPGGYT
TRBJ2-2	TRBV29-1	SVAGTGVTGELF
TRBJ1-5	TRBV30	AWKGLGNQPQH
TRBJ2-5	TRBV7-9	ASSLFDRDGVETQY
TRBJ2-7	TRBV18	ASSRELAPGQY
TRBJ1-1	TRBV28	ASSGPPTGVGNTEAF
TRBJ1-1	TRBV27	ASSLVQGAVEAF
TRBJ1-5	TRBV28	ASSFRDQPQH
TRBJ2-1	TRBV27	ASSLGVSRYNEQF
TRBJ2-1	TRBV11-1	ASSGGRPKDNEQF
TRBJ2-5	TRBV11-2	ASSLSLAGARETQY
TRBJ1-2	TRBV2	ASSPGTGGYYGYT
TRBJ1-4	TRBV12-5	ASGLPRGPSTNEKLF
TRBJ1-4	TRBV5-5	ASSRTGSNEKLF
TRBJ2-7	TRBV11-3	ASRKPRGYEQY